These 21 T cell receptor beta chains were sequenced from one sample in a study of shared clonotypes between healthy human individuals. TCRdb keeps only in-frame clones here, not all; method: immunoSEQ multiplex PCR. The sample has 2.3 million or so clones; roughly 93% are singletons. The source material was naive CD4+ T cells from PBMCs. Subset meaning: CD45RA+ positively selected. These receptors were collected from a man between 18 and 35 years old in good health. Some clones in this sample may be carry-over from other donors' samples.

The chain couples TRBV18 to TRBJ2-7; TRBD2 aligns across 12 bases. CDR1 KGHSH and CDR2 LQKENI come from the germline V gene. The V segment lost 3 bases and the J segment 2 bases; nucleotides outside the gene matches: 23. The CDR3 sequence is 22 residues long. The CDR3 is CASSPLPRLAGDLKGATYEQYF. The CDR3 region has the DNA TGTGCCAGCTCACCCCTGCCTAGACTAGCGGGAGACCTAAAGGGGGCAACCTACGAGCAGTACTTC. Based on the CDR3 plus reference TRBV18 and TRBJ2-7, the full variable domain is NAGVMQNPRHLVRRRGQEARLRCSPMKGHSHVYWYRQLPEEGLKFMVYLQKENIIDESGMPKERFSAEFPKEGPSILRIQQVVRGDSAAYFCASSPLPRLAGDLKGATYEQYFGPGTRLTVT.

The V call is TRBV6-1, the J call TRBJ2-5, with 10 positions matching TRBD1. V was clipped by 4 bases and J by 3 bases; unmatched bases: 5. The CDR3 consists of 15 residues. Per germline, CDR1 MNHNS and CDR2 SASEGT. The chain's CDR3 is CASSGPGTGEETQYF. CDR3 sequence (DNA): TGTGCCAGCAGTGGCCCCGGGACAGGGGAAGAGACCCAGTACTTC.

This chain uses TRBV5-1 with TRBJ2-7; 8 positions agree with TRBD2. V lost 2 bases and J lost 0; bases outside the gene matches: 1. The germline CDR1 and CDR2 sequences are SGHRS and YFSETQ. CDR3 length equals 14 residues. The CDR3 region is CASSFSGDSYEQYF. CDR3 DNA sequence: TGCGCCAGCAGCTTTAGCGGGGACTCCTACGAGCAGTACTTC.

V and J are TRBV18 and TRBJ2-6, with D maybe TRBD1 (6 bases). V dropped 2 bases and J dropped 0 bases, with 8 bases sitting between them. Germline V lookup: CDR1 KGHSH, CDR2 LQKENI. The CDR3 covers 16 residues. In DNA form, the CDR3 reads TGTGCCAGCTCACCAGGACAGAGCTCTGGGGCCAACGTCCTGACTTTC. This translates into CASSPGQSSGANVLTF.

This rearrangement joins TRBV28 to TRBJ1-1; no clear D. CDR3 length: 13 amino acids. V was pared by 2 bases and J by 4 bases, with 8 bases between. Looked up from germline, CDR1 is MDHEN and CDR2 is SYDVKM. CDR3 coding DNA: TGTGCCAGCAGTTTAGTCAGTCCCACTGAAGCTTTCTTT. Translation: CASSLVSPTEAFF.

The CDR3: CASRRPGNTEAFF. CDR3 in DNA: TGTGCCAGCAGACGGCCGGGGAACACTGAAGCTTTCTTT. This chain uses TRBV5-5 with TRBJ1-1, with unresolved D. Deletions cut 5 bases from V and 1 base from J, with 9 bases between. This CDR3 has 13 amino acids. CDR1 and CDR2 from the germline V gene are SGHKS and YYEKEE (reference sequence).

The CDR3 here is CASGPFRVIHEQYF. In DNA, the CDR3 is TGTGCCAGCGGCCCCTTCAGGGTTATACACGAGCAGTACTTC. The rearrangement links TRBV28 to TRBJ2-7, with D maybe TRBD1 (5 bases). V dropped 8 bases and J dropped 5 bases, with 19 bases sitting between them. The CDR3 covers 14 residues. Looked up from germline, CDR1 is MDHEN and CDR2 is SYDVKM. Variable domain in full (rest from reference TRBV28 and TRBJ2-7): DVKVTQSSRYLVKRTGEKVFLECVQDMDHENMFWYRQDPGLGLRLIYFSYDVKMKEKGDIPEGYSVSREKKERFSLILESASTNQTSMYLCASGPFRVIHEQYFGPGTRLTVT.

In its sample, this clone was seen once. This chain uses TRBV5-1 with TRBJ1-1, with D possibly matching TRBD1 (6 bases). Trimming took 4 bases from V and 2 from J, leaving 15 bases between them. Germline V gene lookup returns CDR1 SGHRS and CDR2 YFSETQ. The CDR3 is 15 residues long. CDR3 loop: CASSPGGGSNTEAFF. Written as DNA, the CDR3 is TGCGCCAGCAGCCCTGGGGGGGGCTCTAACACTGAAGCTTTCTTT.

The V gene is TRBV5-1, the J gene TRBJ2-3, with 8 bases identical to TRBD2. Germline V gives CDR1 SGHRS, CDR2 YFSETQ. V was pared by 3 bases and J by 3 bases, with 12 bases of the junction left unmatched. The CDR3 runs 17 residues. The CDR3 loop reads CASSSTGTRGSTDTQYF. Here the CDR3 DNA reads TGCGCCAGCAGCTCAACCGGGACTAGGGGTTCTACAGATACGCAGTATTTT.

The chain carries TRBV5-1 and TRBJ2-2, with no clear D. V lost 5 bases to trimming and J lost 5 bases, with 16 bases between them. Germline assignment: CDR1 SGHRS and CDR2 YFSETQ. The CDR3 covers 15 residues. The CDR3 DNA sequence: TGCGCCAGCAGGGTGGTGACGGCGCGGACCGGGGAGCTGTTTTTT. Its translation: CASRVVTARTGELFF.

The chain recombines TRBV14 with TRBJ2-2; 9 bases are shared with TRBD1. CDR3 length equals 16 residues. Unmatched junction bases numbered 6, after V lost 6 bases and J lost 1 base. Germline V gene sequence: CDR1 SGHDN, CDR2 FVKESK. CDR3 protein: CASRLSGQGNTGELFF. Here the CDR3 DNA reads TGTGCCAGCAGACTTTCGGGACAGGGGAACACCGGGGAGCTGTTTTTT. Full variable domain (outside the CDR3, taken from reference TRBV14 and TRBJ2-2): EAGVTQFPSHSVIEKGQTVTLRCDPISGHDNLYWYRRVMGKEIKFLLHFVKESKQDESGMPNNRFLAERTGGTYSTLKVQPAELEDSGVYFCASRLSGQGNTGELFFGEGSRLTVL.

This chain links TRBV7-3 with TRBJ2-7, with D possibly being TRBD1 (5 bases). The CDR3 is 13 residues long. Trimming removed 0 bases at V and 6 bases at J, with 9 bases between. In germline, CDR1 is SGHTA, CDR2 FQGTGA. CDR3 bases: TGTGCCAGCAGCTTAACTCAGGGCGGCGAGCAGTACTTC. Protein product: CASSLTQGGEQYF.

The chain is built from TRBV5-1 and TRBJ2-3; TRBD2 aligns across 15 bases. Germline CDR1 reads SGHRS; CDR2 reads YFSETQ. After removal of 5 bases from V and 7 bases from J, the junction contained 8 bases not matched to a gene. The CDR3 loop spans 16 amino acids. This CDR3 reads CASSFGLAGGPNTQYF. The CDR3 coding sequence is TGCGCCAGCAGTTTCGGACTAGCGGGAGGGCCAAATACGCAGTATTTT.

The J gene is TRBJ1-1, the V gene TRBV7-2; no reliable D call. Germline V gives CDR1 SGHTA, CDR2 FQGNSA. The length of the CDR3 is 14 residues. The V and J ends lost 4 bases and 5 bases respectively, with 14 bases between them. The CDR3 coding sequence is TGTGCCAGCAGCTCTTTTGGGTTCAGAACTGAAGCTTTCTTT. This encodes CASSSFGFRTEAFF.

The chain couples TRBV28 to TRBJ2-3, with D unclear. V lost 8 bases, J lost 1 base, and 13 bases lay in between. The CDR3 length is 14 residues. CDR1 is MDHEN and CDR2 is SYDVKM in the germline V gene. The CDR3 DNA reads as TGTGCCAGCGGAATCCTTTCCGGCACAGATACGCAGTATTTT. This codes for CASGILSGTDTQYF. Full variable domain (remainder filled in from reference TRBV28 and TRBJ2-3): DVKVTQSSRYLVKRTGEKVFLECVQDMDHENMFWYRQDPGLGLRLIYFSYDVKMKEKGDIPEGYSVSREKKERFSLILESASTNQTSMYLCASGILSGTDTQYFGPGTRLTVL.

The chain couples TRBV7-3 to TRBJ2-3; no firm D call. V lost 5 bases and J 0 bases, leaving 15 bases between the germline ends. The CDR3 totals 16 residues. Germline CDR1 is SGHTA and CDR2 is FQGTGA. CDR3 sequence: CASSPVAYGSTDTQYF. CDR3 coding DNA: TGTGCCAGCAGCCCAGTAGCTTACGGAAGCACAGATACGCAGTATTTT.

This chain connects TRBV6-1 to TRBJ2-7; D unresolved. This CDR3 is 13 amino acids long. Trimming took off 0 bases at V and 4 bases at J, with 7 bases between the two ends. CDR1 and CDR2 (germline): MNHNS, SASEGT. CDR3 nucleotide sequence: TGTGCCAGCAGTGAAGCGCATTGGTACGAGCAGTACTTC. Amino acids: CASSEAHWYEQYF.

Here the CDR3 reads CASSLEITGTGSEAFF. The CDR3 nucleotides are TGCGCCAGCAGCCTAGAAATAACCGGGACAGGGTCTGAAGCTTTCTTT. This chain connects TRBV4-3 to TRBJ1-1, with 9 bases lining up with TRBD1. The CDR3 is made up of 16 amino acids. Trimming at V came to 4 bases and at J to 6 bases, leaving 12 bases not matched to a gene. Germline loops: CDR1 LGHNA, CDR2 YSLEER.

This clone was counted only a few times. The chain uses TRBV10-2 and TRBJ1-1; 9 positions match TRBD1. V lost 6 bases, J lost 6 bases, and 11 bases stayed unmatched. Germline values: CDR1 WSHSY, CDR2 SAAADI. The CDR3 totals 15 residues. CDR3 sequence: CASSEDGTGTAEAFF. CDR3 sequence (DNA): TGCGCCAGCAGCGAGGACGGGACAGGGACGGCTGAAGCTTTCTTT.

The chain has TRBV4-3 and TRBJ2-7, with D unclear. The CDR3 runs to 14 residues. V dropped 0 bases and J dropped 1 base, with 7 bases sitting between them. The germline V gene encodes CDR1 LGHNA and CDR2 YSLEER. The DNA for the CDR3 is TGCGCCAGCAGCCAAGATTTGAGTTCCTACGAGCAGTACTTC. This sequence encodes CASSQDLSSYEQYF.

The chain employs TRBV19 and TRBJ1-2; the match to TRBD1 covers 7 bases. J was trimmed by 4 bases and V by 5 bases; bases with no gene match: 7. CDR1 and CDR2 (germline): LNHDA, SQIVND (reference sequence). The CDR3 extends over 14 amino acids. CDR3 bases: TGTGCCAGTAGTCGGACAGGAGGGATCTATGGCTACACCTTC. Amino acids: CASSRTGGIYGYTF.